These 32 T cell receptor beta chains were sequenced from one sample in a study of CD8 T cells in ankylosing spondylitis. Points from the study as a whole: Blood from ankylosing spondylitis patients appeared to carry a characteristic roughly 8-variant TCR beta motif.

Their antigens remain unidentified. MiXCR, applied by TCRdb to the 5' RACE reads, yields one record per CDR3 protein. Among hundreds of thousands of distinct CDR3 sequences, 10% to 15% were seen once, and the ten largest hold around 0.51%. The specimen was blood, either unsorted or a sorted T cell fraction (not recorded which). The receptor set was obtained from a male donor with ankylosing spondylitis.

The chain employs TRBV20-1 and TRBJ1-1; no clear D. V was clipped by 3 bases and J by 3 bases, with 14 bases between them. Per germline, CDR1 DFQATT and CDR2 SNEGSKA (reference sequence). The CDR3 loop spans 14 amino acids. CDR3 loop: CSARPGPEDTEAFF. CDR3 bases: TGCAGTGCTAGGCCGGGCCCAGAGGACACTGAAGCTTTCTTT.

This clonotype was detected a few times. The gene calls are TRBV7-9 and TRBJ2-7; the D gene is possibly TRBD1 (6 bases). This CDR3 has 14 residues. The V end was cut by 8 bases, the J end by 0 bases, with 14 bases between. Germline CDR1 reads SEHNR; CDR2 reads FQNEAQ (reference sequence). CDR3 DNA: TGTGCCAGCGGAAAGGGACATCTCTCCTACGAGCAGTACTTC. As protein: CASGKGHLSYEQYF.

The gene calls are TRBV20-1 and TRBJ2-1; 12 positions match TRBD2. The CDR3 length is 18 residues. Germline V gene lookup returns CDR1 DFQATT and CDR2 SNEGSKA (reference sequence). Losses at the gene ends were 3 bases for V and 4 bases for J; bases not matched to a gene: 13. The CDR3 DNA follows: TGCAGTGCTAGGTTACTAGCGGGGGGCTACCTAGGGTACAATGAGCAGTTCTTC. Amino acid sequence: CSARLLAGGYLGYNEQFF.

This sequence joins TRBV7-3 and TRBJ2-3; D is perhaps TRBD2 (6 bases). Trimming took off 4 bases at V and 0 bases at J, with 11 bases between the two ends. The germline V gene has CDR1 SGHTA and CDR2 FQGTGA. The CDR3 runs 15 residues. The CDR3 loop is CASSSQAGSTDTQYF. The CDR3 coding sequence is TGTGCCAGCAGCTCCCAGGCGGGGAGCACAGATACGCAGTATTTT.

This clonotype was found a few times. The genes are TRBV4-3 and TRBJ1-4, with 7 bases fitting TRBD1. This CDR3 has 13 amino acids. CDR1 is LGHNA, CDR2 YSLEER, per germline. The J segment lost 8 bases and the V segment lost 2 bases, leaving 2 bases of the junction unmatched. CDR3 amino acids: CASSQMTGEKLFF. The CDR3 DNA reads TGCGCCAGCAGCCAAATGACAGGGGAAAAACTGTTTTTT.

The CDR3 DNA reads TGTGCCTGGACGCTAGCGGGTATCTCCTACAATGAGCAGTTCTTC. Residues: CAWTLAGISYNEQFF. The gene calls are TRBV30 and TRBJ2-1; TRBD2 matches 8 bases. This CDR3 comprises 15 residues. Germline CDR1 reads GTSNPN; CDR2 reads SVGIG (reference sequence). Trimming cost V 4 bases and J 0 bases; bases outside gene matches: 5.

This clonotype has more than one count but fewer than ten. The chain has TRBV15 and TRBJ2-1, with a possible D match to TRBD2 (6 bases). Trimming shortened V by 1 base and J by 10 bases, and 14 bases separated the two germline ends. This CDR3 comprises 14 residues. Germline CDR1 is LNHNV and CDR2 is YYDKDF (reference sequence). CDR3 bases: TGTGCCACCAGCAGAGGATTGTCCCGGGGGGAGCAGTTCTTC. Protein sequence: CATSRGLSRGEQFF.

This chain uses TRBV4-3 with TRBJ2-3; 8 bases agree with TRBD2. The germline V gene encodes CDR1 LGHNA and CDR2 YSLEER. CDR3 length: 19 residues. The V gene end was trimmed by 0 bases and the J gene end by 0 bases; junction bases not matched to a gene: 11. The DNA for the CDR3 is TGCGCCAGCAGCCAAGAGCCCAGCGGGGGAATGACTAGCACAGATACGCAGTATTTT. As protein: CASSQEPSGGMTSTDTQYF.

The chain joins TRBV5-1 to TRBJ1-1; 7 bases fit TRBD1. V was clipped by 2 bases and J by 0 bases; unmatched bases: 4. The CDR3 is 15 amino acids. The germline V gene has CDR1 SGHRS and CDR2 YFSETQ. CDR3 nucleotides: TGCGCCAGCAGCTTTCGCGGGACAGTGAACACTGAAGCTTTCTTT. Amino acids: CASSFRGTVNTEAFF. Full variable domain (remainder filled in from reference TRBV5-1 and TRBJ1-1): KAGVTQTPRYLIKTRGQQVTLSCSPISGHRSVSWYQQTPGQGLQFLFEYFSETQRNKGNFPGRFSGRQFSNSRSEMNVSTLELGDSALYLCASSFRGTVNTEAFFGQGTRLTVV.

The chain carries TRBV9 and TRBJ1-6; D is unresolved. The CDR3 length is 13 residues. The V gene lost 2 bases and the J gene lost 10 bases, with 10 bases spanning the gap. Germline CDR1 is SGDLS and CDR2 is YYNGEE. The CDR3 nucleotides are TGTGCCAGCAGCGTGGCCCCTCGGTCACCCCTCCACTTT. Protein: CASSVAPRSPLHF.

This clonotype has a handful of counts. The J gene is TRBJ2-7, the V gene TRBV4-2; 10 bases line up with TRBD1. The CDR3 sequence is 15 residues long. Germline CDR1 is LGHNA and CDR2 is YNFKEQ. J was trimmed by 4 bases and V by 4 bases; bases with no gene match: 7. The DNA for the CDR3 is TGTGCCAGCAGCCGAGGGACAGGGGATTTTTACGAGCAGTACTTC. It yields the protein CASSRGTGDFYEQYF.

This clonotype has only a few counts. The chain employs TRBV7-2 and TRBJ2-7; D is uncertain. CDR3 length: 13 amino acids. V was shortened by 2 bases and J by 3 bases, with 8 bases between the two germline ends. The germline CDR1 and CDR2 sequences are SGHTA and FQGNSA. CDR3 nucleotide sequence: TGTGCCAGCAGCTTAAGGCGACACTACGAGCAGTACTTC. Residues: CASSLRRHYEQYF.

This clonotype occurred many times. The CDR3 nucleotides are TGCAGTGCTAGGGACAGGGGTGTCGAGCAGTACTTC. This translates into CSARDRGVEQYF. The chain employs TRBV20-1 and TRBJ2-7; 9 bases align to TRBD1. This CDR3 spans 12 amino acids. Germline values: CDR1 DFQATT, CDR2 SNEGSKA (reference sequence). V shed 3 bases and J 6 bases; nucleotides not matched to a gene: 3.

This clonotype was counted many times. The conserved closing phenylalanine or tryptophan is absent in this CDR3, likely reflecting a read error. The limits of the CDR3 on the DNA are not certain, so only TCRdb's listed CDR3 is given. J is TRBJ2-1 and V is TRBV5-5; the DNA was not compared with TRBD2, the D call given in the table. The CDR3 sequence runs 16 residues, both termini included. CDR1 and CDR2 from the germline V gene are SGHKS and YYEKEE (reference sequence). The CDR3 protein is CASSLFGVTRGHVRIS.

This clonotype was picked up many times. This rearrangement joins TRBV29-1 to TRBJ1-1, with D possibly matching TRBD1 (6 bases). The V and J ends lost 0 bases and 10 bases respectively, with 18 bases between them. The CDR3 length is 14 residues. Per germline, CDR1 SQVTM and CDR2 ANQGSEA. The DNA for the CDR3 is TGCAGCGTTGAAGAAAATGTTAGGGGGACTCGAGCTTTCTTT. Its protein is CSVEENVRGTRAFF. Complete variable domain (other parts from reference TRBV29-1 and TRBJ1-1): SAVISQKPSRDICQRGTSLTIQCQVDSQVTMMFWYRQQPGQSLTLIATANQGSEATYESGFVIDKFPISRPNLTFSTLTVSNMSPEDSSIYLCSVEENVRGTRAFFGQGTRLTVV.

The chain has TRBV24-1 and TRBJ2-3; 11 positions match TRBD2. V lost 3 bases to trimming and J lost 1 base; unmatched junction nucleotides: 5. There are 17 residues in the CDR3. CDR1 and CDR2 (germline): KGHDR, SFDVKD. For the CDR3, the DNA is TGTGCCACCAGTGATGCCGGGACTAGCGGTCGCACAGATACGCAGTATTTT. Its translation is CATSDAGTSGRTDTQYF.

The chain carries TRBV20-1 and TRBJ1-2; TRBD1 aligns across 10 bases. This CDR3 has 14 residues. Per germline, CDR1 DFQATT and CDR2 SNEGSKA (reference sequence). V was pared by 2 bases and J by 8 bases, with 8 bases of the junction left unmatched. The CDR3: CSARIDRGREGYTF. Written as DNA, the CDR3 is TGCAGTGCTAGAATTGACAGGGGGCGAGAAGGCTACACCTTC.

This clonotype was found a few times. The chain joins TRBV20-1 to TRBJ2-7; TRBD1 matches 7 bases. The ends lost 6 bases at V and 3 bases at J; junction bases unmatched: 8. The CDR3 has 13 residues. Germline CDR1 DFQATT, CDR2 SNEGSKA (reference sequence). The CDR3 sequence: CSAYGTVSYEQYF. CDR3 bases: TGCAGTGCCTACGGGACAGTGAGCTACGAGCAGTACTTC.

V gene TRBV15 combines with J gene TRBJ1-5, with TRBD1 as a possible D gene (6 bases). This CDR3 is 16 amino acids long. Trimming shortened V by 1 base and J by 2 bases, and 12 bases separated the two germline ends. The germline CDR1 and CDR2 sequences are LNHNV and YYDKDF (reference sequence). The CDR3 is CATSRGGRGGNQPQHF. The CDR3, as DNA: TGTGCCACCAGCAGAGGGGGCAGGGGAGGCAATCAGCCCCAGCATTTT.

This clonotype was counted between two and nine times. V usage is TRBV24-1 and J usage is TRBJ2-5, with D possibly TRBD1 on 6 matching bases. The CDR3 totals 15 residues. The germline V gene encodes CDR1 KGHDR and CDR2 SFDVKD. V was pared by 4 bases and J by 1 base, with 12 bases between. The CDR3 is CATSETGMSQETQYF. In nucleotides, the CDR3 is TGTGCCACCAGTGAAACAGGGATGAGCCAAGAGACCCAGTACTTC.

This sequence joins TRBV13 and TRBJ2-6, with D perhaps matching TRBD1 or TRBD2 (5 bases each). This CDR3 contains 15 residues. Trimming pared 6 bases from V and 0 bases from J, leaving 9 bases between. The germline CDR1 and CDR2 sequences are PRHDT and FYEKMQ (reference sequence). The CDR3, as DNA: TGTGCCAGCAGACGAGGGGTCTCTGGGGCCAACGTCCTGACTTTC. As protein: CASRRGVSGANVLTF.

The gene calls are TRBV10-3 and TRBJ2-7; D is unresolved. V gave up 4 bases and J gave up 6 bases, with 10 bases separating them. The CDR3 loop spans 12 amino acids. The germline V gene encodes CDR1 ENHRY and CDR2 SYGVKD. The CDR3 protein is CAISGVTSEQYF. The CDR3 region has the DNA TGTGCCATCAGTGGGGTTACGTCCGAGCAGTACTTC.

As DNA, the CDR3 is TGCAGCGTTACGACAGGGGGGGGATCACCCCTCCACTTT. Translating gives CSVTTGGGSPLHF. The V gene is TRBV29-1, the J gene TRBJ1-6, with 9 positions matching TRBD1. V shed 5 bases and J 10 bases; nucleotides not matched to a gene: 6. Germline V gene data show CDR1 as SQVTM and CDR2 as ANQGSEA. The CDR3 is 13 amino acids.

This clonotype came up a few times. This chain connects TRBV29-1 to TRBJ2-3, with a possible D match to TRBD2 (6 bases). Germline lookup yields CDR1 SQVTM and CDR2 ANQGSEA. The germline V and J ends were trimmed by 4 bases and 4 bases, with 9 bases remaining between them. The CDR3 covers 12 residues. CDR3 in amino acids: CSVVRGADTQYF. In DNA, the CDR3 is TGCAGCGTTGTGCGGGGCGCAGATACGCAGTATTTT.

Only a few counts were recorded for this clonotype. V gene TRBV6-5 combines with J gene TRBJ2-7, with D possibly being TRBD1 (6 bases). Between the trimmed V and J ends, which lost 2 bases and 4 bases, there was a span of 12 bases. CDR1 and CDR2 (germline): MNHEY, SVGAGI. The CDR3 loop spans 14 amino acids. In DNA form, the CDR3 reads TGTGCCAGCAGTTACCCAGGGGACAAGTACGAGCAGTACTTC. Amino acids: CASSYPGDKYEQYF.

In this sample, this clonotype turned up many times. This chain uses TRBV5-1 with TRBJ2-5; D is undetermined. Germline CDR1 and CDR2: SGHRS and YFSETQ. The V end lost 4 bases, the J end lost 0 bases, and 7 bases lay between the germline ends. The CDR3 contains 13 residues. The chain's CDR3 is CASSKDHQETQYF. The CDR3 nucleotides read TGCGCCAGCAGCAAGGACCACCAAGAGACCCAGTACTTC.

This clonotype was detected ten times or more. The chain couples TRBV29-1 to TRBJ2-1; no clear D. V was pared by 7 bases and J by 8 bases, with 9 bases between. The CDR3 runs to 10 residues. Looked up from germline, CDR1 is SQVTM and CDR2 is ANQGSEA. CDR3 DNA: TGCAGCGGTGCCTTCGATGAGCAGTTCTTC. Encoded protein: CSGAFDEQFF.

Only a few counts were recorded for this clonotype. This chain links TRBV12-3 or TRBV12-4 with TRBJ2-1, with 10 nucleotides matching TRBD2. V lost 3 bases to trimming and J lost 8 bases; unmatched junction nucleotides: 7. This CDR3 contains 15 residues. The CDR3 DNA reads as TGTGCCAGCAGTTTCGGGCCTAGCGGGAGCGATGAGCAGTTCTTC. Translated: CASSFGPSGSDEQFF.

On this clonotype itself: A much larger clone is a single base away; this may be a read error. The CDR3 coding sequence is TGTGCCAGCTCACCACAGGTTGACTATGGCTACACCTTC. Its translation: CASSPQVDYGYTF. This chain uses TRBV18 with TRBJ1-2; D is undetermined. Germline V gene sequence: CDR1 KGHSH, CDR2 LQKENI. V lost 1 base and J 3 bases, leaving 6 bases between the germline ends. CDR3 size: 13 residues.

The sample holds a few counts of this clonotype. J is TRBJ2-5 and V is TRBV11-1; D possibly matches TRBD1 or TRBD2 (5 bases each). Looked up from germline, CDR1 is SGHAT and CDR2 is FQDESV (reference sequence). The CDR3 runs to 18 residues. Trimming shortened V by 5 bases and J by 0 bases, and 22 bases separated the two germline ends. The CDR3 protein is CASSPARDGSPHQETQYF. CDR3 sequence (DNA): TGTGCCAGCAGCCCCGCCAGGGACGGCAGCCCCCACCAAGAGACCCAGTACTTC.

V is TRBV20-1 and J is TRBJ1-6, with a possible D match to TRBD1 (6 bases). V lost 0 bases, J lost 0 bases, and 9 bases lay in between. The V gene's germline CDR1 is DFQATT and CDR2 SNEGSKA (reference sequence). The CDR3 is 16 amino acids. CDR3 region: CSARDLGHSYNSPLHF. The CDR3 DNA follows: TGCAGTGCTAGAGATCTGGGACACTCCTATAATTCACCCCTCCACTTT.

The V and J genes are TRBV11-2 and TRBJ2-3; the D gene is possibly TRBD2 (5 bases). Deletions cut 3 bases from V and 0 bases from J, with 10 bases between. In germline, CDR1 is SGHAT, CDR2 FQNNGV. This CDR3 has 15 amino acids. The CDR3 DNA reads TGTGCCAGCAGCTTTGGACTCCGGAGCACAGATACGCAGTATTTT. This translates into CASSFGLRSTDTQYF.